This TCR beta chain was identified during a study of early T cells in non-severe SARS-CoV-2 infection. Overall study context: Sequencing input comprised bulk RNA from unsorted whole blood; chain pairing was not available.

Each single cDNA molecule received a unique molecular identifier. TCRdb independently ran MiXCR on the 5' RACE reads; one entry per CDR3 protein. The data contain around 70,000 distinct CDR3 sequences, 9% to 15% of them seen just once; the ten biggest clones take up approximately 3.9%. Study-wide results and caveats: Database matching using VDJdb favored anti-spike CD8 responses, with private and CD4 specificities left missing.

This clonotype was seen at least ten times. Its antigen remains unknown. The sequencing input was whole blood. The source is an adult who was a healthcare worker with PCR-confirmed SARS-CoV-2 infection or an uninfected control (not recorded which).

Here the CDR3 reads CASSGGHNEQFF. The DNA for the CDR3 is TGCGCCAGCAGTGGGGGTCACAATGAGCAGTTCTTC. The V and J genes are TRBV10-1 and TRBJ2-1, with D hard to call. CDR3 length: 12 residues. The ends were cut back, 4 bases at V and 5 bases at J, with 6 bases in the middle. Germline V gene sequence: CDR1 WNHNN, CDR2 SYGVQD (reference sequence).